The present T cell receptor beta chain was sequenced within a study of T cell responses to AZD1222 COVID-19 vaccine. The assay was immunoSEQ multiplex PCR, and TCRdb's table has in-frame clones only and misses some. The sample has 150,000 to 200,000 clones, approximately 90% seen once. Germline V gene lookup returns CDR1 MNHEY and CDR2 SMNVEV (reference sequence). The CDR3 extends over 18 amino acids. The V end was cut by 8 bases, the J end by 1 base, with 21 bases between. Notes on the study in general: Most donors were white British and more were female, and clonal diversity was possibly underestimated. With dominance at 160-218 and 743-854, vaccine-associated CD4 TCRs spanned spike.

In the case of this clone: Its target is not known.

The study pooled second doses at about 4 or about 12 weeks. This specimen was peripheral blood, taken 28 days after the second AZD1222 dose. This clonotype was obtained from an adult who received the AZD1222 COVID-19 vaccine. V gene TRBV27 combines with J gene TRBJ1-6; weak D call: TRBD1 (6 bases). CDR3 residues: CASFGGNIKGSYNSPLHF. CDR3 nucleotides: TGTGCCAGCTTTGGGGGCAACATCAAGGGATCCTATAATTCACCCCTCCACTTT.